A single sample gave rise to the 25 T cell receptor beta chains below, sequenced in a study of regulatory T cells in long-lasting Graves disease. Sequencing libraries for TCR beta were prepared with iRepertoire HTBI primers and Arm-PCR of CDR3 regions. Each CDR3 protein gets one entry after TCRdb re-called the multiplex PCR reads with MiXCR. The table has about 450,000 distinct CDR3 sequences, 12% to 15% seen once. Described time point: newly diagnosed GD, antithyroid drugs for less than 3 months. PBMCs provided the RNA from which the TCR library was made. These records were also assigned to another study, of T cells in Graves' hyperthyroidism and ophthalmopathy.

Here the sequenced sample was peripheral blood mononuclear cells (PBMCs), taken at new diagnosis, from a patient treated with antithyroid drugs. The source of these receptors is a woman between 45 and 60 years old with Graves disease.

This clonotype has just a few counts. A junction boundary mismatches the germline segment, possibly from a read error. V and J are TRBV2 and TRBJ1-1, with TRBD1 identical over 7 bases. The length of the CDR3 is 14 residues. Germline CDR1 is SNHLY and CDR2 is FYNNEI. Written as DNA, the CDR3 is TGTGCCAGCAGTCCCCAGGGGGGGAACATTGAAGCTTTCTTT. The encoded protein is CASSPQGGNIEAFF.

In the case of this clonotype: A much larger clone sits a single nucleotide away, making a read error possible. The gene calls are TRBV7-9 and TRBJ2-7, with 7 bases aligning to TRBD2. With 2 bases clipped from V and 4 bases from J, the junction kept 11 bases outside the gene matches. The V gene's germline CDR1 is SEHNR and CDR2 FQNEAQ (reference sequence). The CDR3 totals 16 residues. CDR3 DNA sequence: TGTGCCAGCAGCTTAAATCCGGGACGGGGGGAGTACGAGCAGTACTTC. Translation gives CASSLNPGRGEYEQYF.

On this clonotype itself: Given a much more abundant clone one base away, this may be a read error. The CDR3 end shows no conserved phenylalanine or tryptophan, and so a read error is likely. The rearrangement uses TRBV5-1 and TRBJ2-3; the D is unclear. Trimming stripped 5 bases from V and 2 bases from J, with 12 bases between. Germline values: CDR1 SGHRS, CDR2 YFSETQ. The CDR3 runs 14 residues. The chain's CDR3 is CASRYDEVTDTQYS. The DNA of the CDR3 is TGCGCCAGCAGATACGACGAGGTCACAGATACGCAGTATTCT.

Only a few counts were recorded for this clonotype. The J gene is TRBJ2-7, the V gene TRBV7-9; D ambiguous. Trimming took 3 bases from V and 4 from J, leaving 10 bases between them. The V gene's germline CDR1 is SEHNR and CDR2 FQNEAQ (reference sequence). This CDR3 has 13 amino acids. The CDR3 nucleotides are TGTGCCAGCAGCTTCGGACGGATTTACGAGCAGTACTTC. It specifies CASSFGRIYEQYF.

This clonotype was seen many times. The chain uses TRBV3-1 and TRBJ1-5; tentative D call: TRBD1 (6 bases). The CDR3 is 14 residues long. Germline CDR1 is LGHDT and CDR2 is YNNKEL (reference sequence). V dropped 1 base and J dropped 6 bases, with 10 bases sitting between them. For the CDR3, the DNA is TGTGCCAGCAGCCAAGGCAGGGGAGCTCAGCCCCAGCATTTT. Translating it yields CASSQGRGAQPQHF. Looking up the rest from reference TRBV3-1 and TRBJ1-5 gives the full variable domain: DTAVSQTPKYLVTQMGNDKSIKCEQNLGHDTMYWYKQDSKKFLKIMFSYNNKELIINETVPNRFSPKSPDKAHLNLHINSLELGDSAVYFCASSQGRGAQPQHFGDGTRLSIL.

J is TRBJ2-1 and V is TRBV19, with D perhaps matching TRBD1 (6 bases). With 7 bases removed from V and 3 bases from J, the gap between germline ends came to 13 bases. Germline CDR1 LNHDA, CDR2 SQIVND (reference sequence). The CDR3 runs to 14 residues. CDR3 sequence: CASKLTGSYNEQFF. The DNA of the CDR3 is TGTGCCAGTAAGTTGACAGGAAGCTACAATGAGCAGTTCTTC.

This clonotype has a count of ten or more. The chain couples TRBV28 to TRBJ2-7, with D uncertain. The V end was cut by 6 bases, the J end by 2 bases, with 8 bases between. This CDR3 region has 12 residues. The germline gives CDR1 MDHEN, CDR2 SYDVKM. CDR3: CASRESPYEQYF. In DNA, the CDR3 is TGTGCCAGCAGGGAAAGTCCCTACGAGCAGTACTTC.

This clonotype was observed a handful of times. A much larger clone lies one base from this, so it may be a read error. The chain recombines TRBV6-2 or TRBV6-3 with TRBJ1-1, with D tentatively TRBD1 (6 bases). The CDR3 sequence is 16 residues long. Germline V gene sequence: CDR1 MNHEY, CDR2 SVGEGT. CDR3 DNA sequence: TGTGCCAGCAGTCCTCGCGGGGGGCGCGGTATTACTGAAGCTTCCTTT. Its protein is CASSPRGGRGITEASF.

This clonotype was observed a few times. This rearrangement joins TRBV5-5 to TRBJ1-6; D not resolved. The germline gives CDR1 SGHKS, CDR2 YYEKEE (reference sequence). The length of the CDR3 is 16 residues. Trimming took off 2 bases at V and 0 bases at J, with 9 bases between the two ends. The CDR3 protein is CASSFWRSSYNSPLHF. The DNA for the CDR3 is TGTGCCAGCAGCTTCTGGAGAAGCTCCTATAATTCACCCCTCCACTTT.

Turning to this clonotype: Just one base apart from a much larger clone, this may be a read error. The chain couples TRBV28 to TRBJ2-3; D ambiguous. This CDR3 has 11 residues. Trimming left V 10 bases short and J 7 bases short, with 12 bases between. Per the germline V gene, CDR1 is MDHEN and CDR2 is SYDVKM. As DNA, the CDR3 is TGTGCCATCATAAAAAGCTATACGCAGTATTTT. Translated: CAIIKSYTQYF.

This clonotype was counted only a few times. The chain is built from TRBV7-3 and TRBJ2-2; D is uncertain. Per germline, CDR1 SGHTA and CDR2 FQGTGA. The CDR3 length is 14 residues. V was cut by 4 bases and J by 2 bases, with 8 bases left in between. The CDR3 DNA is TGTGCCAGCAGCTCCTTGGTAAACACCGGGGAGCTGTTTTTT. As protein: CASSSLVNTGELFF.

This clonotype has a count of ten or more. J is TRBJ2-1 and V is TRBV11-3; 14 bases agree with TRBD2. Unmatched junction bases numbered 10, after V lost 3 bases and J lost 6 bases. The CDR3 extends over 18 amino acids. From germline, CDR1 is SGHNT and CDR2 YENEEA. The CDR3 sequence: CASSFSKVGTSGSNEQFF. In DNA form, the CDR3 reads TGTGCCAGCAGCTTCTCGAAAGTGGGGACTAGCGGGAGCAATGAGCAGTTCTTC. Together with reference TRBV11-3 and TRBJ2-1, the CDR3 gives the full variable domain: EAGVVQSPRYKIIEKKQPVAFWCNPISGHNTLYWYLQNLGQGPELLIRYENEEAVDDSQLPKDRFSAERLKGVDSTLKIQPAELGDSAVYLCASSFSKVGTSGSNEQFFGPGTRLTVL.

The CDR3 protein is CASSLGEGTTYEQYF. The CDR3 DNA is TGTGCCAGCAGCCTGGGGGAGGGTACAACCTACGAGCAGTACTTC. This sequence joins TRBV5-5 and TRBJ2-7; 7 nucleotides match TRBD2. CDR3 length: 15 amino acids. The V gene end was trimmed by 4 bases and the J gene end by 2 bases; junction bases not matched to a gene: 9. CDR1 SGHKS and CDR2 YYEKEE come from the germline V gene (reference sequence).

In its sample, this clonotype was seen many times. This sequence joins TRBV28 and TRBJ2-4; no clear D gene. V lost 3 bases, J lost 3 bases, and 6 bases lay in between. The CDR3 consists of 13 residues. The germline V gene has CDR1 MDHEN and CDR2 SYDVKM. The CDR3 coding sequence is TGTGCCAGCAGTTTTTTTGGCAAAAACATTCAGTACTTC. Translation: CASSFFGKNIQYF.

This clonotype was counted ten times or more. The chain recombines TRBV12-3 or TRBV12-4 with TRBJ2-5; 13 bases align to TRBD2. The CDR3 spans 17 residues. V gave up 6 bases and J gave up 4 bases; unmatched junction bases: 11. CDR3 amino acids: CASRPSGTSGISETQYF. The CDR3 nucleotides read TGTGCCAGCAGACCCTCCGGGACTAGCGGGATTTCAGAGACCCAGTACTTC.

This clonotype has a count of ten or more. The chain uses TRBV12-3 or TRBV12-4 and TRBJ1-5; 9 bases agree with TRBD1. After removal of 4 bases from V and 5 bases from J, the junction contained 15 bases not matched to a gene. The CDR3 runs 18 residues. The CDR3, as DNA: TGTGCCAGCAGTTCACGGGGGTTCTTGGGACAGGGATATCAGCCCCAGCATTTT. This gives the protein CASSSRGFLGQGYQPQHF.

This clonotype has a count of ten or more. The gene calls are TRBV10-3 and TRBJ1-5; no clear D. Germline values: CDR1 ENHRY, CDR2 SYGVKD. The V and J ends lost 2 bases and 3 bases respectively, with 5 bases between them. This CDR3 contains 13 residues. The CDR3 region has the DNA TGTGCCATCAGTGAGGGGGACAATCAGCCCCAGCATTTT. Translation gives CAISEGDNQPQHF.

This clonotype was counted a few times. V and J are TRBV5-1 and TRBJ1-5; TRBD1 agrees at 8 bases. The germline gives CDR1 SGHRS, CDR2 YFSETQ. J was trimmed by 7 bases and V by 1 base; bases with no gene match: 7. This CDR3 is built from 15 residues. CDR3 region: CASSLSRGRLQPQHF. Here the CDR3 DNA reads TGCGCCAGCAGCTTGTCCAGGGGGCGTTTGCAGCCCCAGCATTTT.

The J gene is TRBJ1-1, the V gene TRBV18; 8 bases are shared with TRBD1. The CDR3 is made up of 14 amino acids. Germline values: CDR1 KGHSH, CDR2 LQKENI. With 5 bases clipped from V and 2 bases from J, the junction kept 4 bases outside the gene matches. The CDR3 nucleotides read TGTGCCAGCTCAAAGACAGGGGATAACACTGAAGCTTTCTTT. This encodes CASSKTGDNTEAFF. Based on the CDR3 plus reference TRBV18 and TRBJ1-1, the full variable domain is NAGVMQNPRHLVRRRGQEARLRCSPMKGHSHVYWYRQLPEEGLKFMVYLQKENIIDESGMPKERFSAEFPKEGPSILRIQQVVRGDSAAYFCASSKTGDNTEAFFGQGTRLTVV.

This clonotype was detected a few times. The chain employs TRBV28 and TRBJ2-7; 11 bases are shared with TRBD2. Per the germline V gene, CDR1 is MDHEN and CDR2 is SYDVKM. The CDR3 length is 19 residues. Trimming at V came to 2 bases and at J to 4 bases, leaving 16 bases not matched to a gene. This CDR3 is CASSLTDRARLAGPYEQYF. DNA of the CDR3: TGTGCCAGCAGTTTAACCGACAGGGCCCGACTAGCGGGACCATACGAGCAGTACTTC. Filled out from reference TRBV28 and TRBJ2-7, the complete variable domain reads DVKVTQSSRYLVKRTGEKVFLECVQDMDHENMFWYRQDPGLGLRLIYFSYDVKMKEKGDIPEGYSVSREKKERFSLILESASTNQTSMYLCASSLTDRARLAGPYEQYFGPGTRLTVT.

This clonotype appeared many times. CDR3: CASSPPGTGRAEAFF. Here the CDR3 DNA reads TGTGCCAGCAGCCCCCCCGGGACAGGGAGGGCTGAAGCTTTCTTT. The chain recombines TRBV11-2 with TRBJ1-1; 9 bases align to TRBD1. V was clipped by 5 bases and J by 6 bases; unmatched bases: 10. Germline V gene sequence: CDR1 SGHAT, CDR2 FQNNGV. This CDR3 is built from 15 residues.

This clonotype appeared many times. V usage is TRBV11-2 and J usage is TRBJ1-1; D is uncertain. The germline CDR1 and CDR2 sequences are SGHAT and FQNNGV. CDR3 size: 11 residues. Trimming cost V 1 base and J 7 bases, with 4 bases left between them. The CDR3, as DNA: TGTGCCAGCAGCTTAGGCAGTGAAGCTTTCTTT. Protein product: CASSLGSEAFF.

This clonotype has a count of ten or more. V gene TRBV9 combines with J gene TRBJ2-7, with 10 bases aligning to TRBD2. CDR3 length equals 15 residues. Germline CDR1 and CDR2: SGDLS and YYNGEE. V shed 3 bases, J shed 0 bases, and the junction held 3 bases outside the gene matches. The CDR3 is CASSGGLAASYEQYF. For the CDR3, the DNA is TGTGCCAGCAGCGGAGGACTAGCGGCCTCCTACGAGCAGTACTTC.

The V and J genes are TRBV6-2 or TRBV6-3 and TRBJ2-1; TRBD2 matches at 13 bases. The CDR3 has 14 residues. Germline CDR1 is MNHEY and CDR2 is SVGEGT. V dropped 5 bases and J dropped 10; count of bases not matched to a gene: 5. In DNA form, the CDR3 reads TGTGCCAGCAGTACACTACTAGCGGGAGGGGAGCAGTTCTTC. Translating it yields CASSTLLAGGEQFF.

The table lists this clonotype with many counts. The V call is TRBV24-1, the J call TRBJ2-1; possible D gene TRBD2, 5 bases. V was pared by 8 bases and J by 8 bases, with 15 bases between. This CDR3 is built from 13 residues. Germline-derived CDR1 and CDR2 are KGHDR and SFDVKD. Here the CDR3 reads CATTDPVGDEQFF. CDR3 sequence (DNA): TGTGCCACCACTGACCCTGTCGGGGATGAGCAGTTCTTC.